A single sample gave rise to the 15 T cell receptor beta chains below, sequenced in a study of PD-L1 blockade in urothelial cancer. TCRdb keeps only in-frame clones here, not all; method: immunoSEQ multiplex PCR. The repertoire includes approximately 55,000 clones, 86% of them detected once, and roughly 20% sits in the top ten. Indicated time point: pretreatment peripheral blood. The source was PBMCs, collected around atezolizumab (anti-PD-L1) treatment. The receptor set was obtained from a man in his sixties with urothelial cancer.

The V gene is TRBV30, the J gene TRBJ1-1; TRBD1 aligns across 7 bases. J lost 6 bases, V lost 4 bases, and 11 bases had no gene match. Germline assignment: CDR1 GTSNPN and CDR2 SVGIG (reference sequence). This CDR3 comprises 14 residues. CDR3 protein: CAWTGGWLGAEAFF. The DNA of the CDR3 is TGTGCCTGGACAGGGGGGTGGCTGGGTGCTGAAGCTTTCTTT.

This clone has more than one count but fewer than ten. The chain uses TRBV7-9 and TRBJ1-3; D might be TRBD1 (5 bases). Germline values: CDR1 SEHNR, CDR2 FQNEAQ (reference sequence). This CDR3 has 16 residues. V was shortened by 1 base and J by 2 bases, with 12 bases between the two germline ends. CDR3 DNA: TGTGCCAGCAGCTTAGTCTCAGGGAGGACTGGAAACACCATATATTTT. Protein: CASSLVSGRTGNTIYF.

V gene TRBV19 combines with J gene TRBJ1-4; TRBD1 matches at 9 bases. J lost 2 bases, V lost 7 bases, and 2 bases had no gene match. CDR3 length: 14 amino acids. Germline V gene sequence: CDR1 LNHDA, CDR2 SQIVND (reference sequence). The CDR3 reads CASNRGLTNEKLFF. Here the CDR3 DNA reads TGTGCCAGTAACAGGGGGCTGACTAATGAAAAACTGTTTTTT.

This chain links TRBV30 with TRBJ1-2, with 9 bases fitting TRBD1. The germline gives CDR1 GTSNPN, CDR2 SVGIG (reference sequence). V lost 2 bases to trimming and J lost 12 bases; unmatched junction nucleotides: 4. CDR3 length: 11 residues. The CDR3 loop is CAWSSQGAHTF. The CDR3 nucleotides read TGTGCCTGGAGTTCACAGGGGGCCCACACCTTC.

The rearrangement uses TRBV7-8 and TRBJ2-7; 7 nucleotides align to TRBD1. Looked up from germline, CDR1 is SGHVS and CDR2 is FQNEAQ. The CDR3 has 15 amino acids. Germline trimming cut 5 bases from V and 1 base from J; bases unmatched to any gene: 8. CDR3 sequence: CASSRGQWVSYEQYF. In DNA, the CDR3 is TGTGCCAGCAGCCGGGGACAGTGGGTTTCCTACGAGCAGTACTTC.

J is TRBJ1-1 and V is TRBV27; 7 positions match TRBD1. The V gene's germline CDR1 is MNHEY and CDR2 SMNVEV (reference sequence). V was pared by 6 bases and J by 6 bases, with 13 bases of the junction left unmatched. There are 15 residues in the CDR3. CDR3 residues: CASSLEAGGVAEAFF. The CDR3 DNA sequence: TGTGCCAGCAGCCTAGAGGCAGGGGGTGTGGCTGAAGCTTTCTTT.

The DNA of the CDR3 is TGTGCCAGCAGTTTTGAACTGGGAAACACCATATATTTT. It encodes CASSFELGNTIYF. V is TRBV7-2 and J is TRBJ1-3; no clear D gene. Germline CDR1 and CDR2: SGHTA and FQGNSA. This CDR3 is 13 amino acids long. Trimming took 6 bases from V and 4 from J, leaving 10 bases between them.

V and J are TRBV6-1 and TRBJ2-7; TRBD2 matches at 15 bases. Germline V gene data show CDR1 as MNHNS and CDR2 as SASEGT. After removal of 3 bases from V and 8 bases from J, the junction contained 5 bases not matched to a gene. The CDR3 totals 15 residues. The CDR3 region is CASSDRGLAGGKQYF. DNA for the CDR3: TGTGCCAGCAGTGATAGGGGACTAGCGGGAGGTAAGCAGTACTTC.

The chain uses TRBV29-1 and TRBJ2-3; TRBD1 matches at 7 bases. The CDR3 is 12 residues long. Germline loops: CDR1 SQVTM, CDR2 ANQGSEA. V was pared by 8 bases and J by 2 bases, with 4 bases of the junction left unmatched. The CDR3 DNA is TGCAGCTTAAGGGGGCACACAGATACGCAGTATTTT. It yields the protein CSLRGHTDTQYF.

The chain links TRBV12-5 to TRBJ2-1, with 8 bases that match TRBD2. The germline CDR1 and CDR2 sequences are LGHNT and FRNRAP. This CDR3 spans 15 amino acids. V dropped 2 bases and J dropped 5; count of bases not matched to a gene: 5. DNA for the CDR3: TGTGCTAGTGGTTTGAAAATAGCGGGAAACAATGAGCAGTTCTTC. It codes for CASGLKIAGNNEQFF.

This chain links TRBV7-9 with TRBJ1-2, with 11 positions matching TRBD1. This CDR3 contains 16 residues. V was pared by 1 base and J by 5 bases, with 6 bases of the junction left unmatched. The germline V gene encodes CDR1 SEHNR and CDR2 FQNEAQ (reference sequence). The CDR3 DNA follows: TGTGCCAGCAGCTTAGGTCCGGGACAGGGGGTATATGGCTACACCTTC. It encodes CASSLGPGQGVYGYTF.

The chain carries TRBV11-2 and TRBJ1-1; no definite D call. Germline loops: CDR1 SGHAT, CDR2 FQNNGV. V gave up 6 bases and J gave up 2 bases, with 4 bases separating them. There are 11 residues in the CDR3. CDR3 in amino acids: CASRANTEAFF. As DNA, the CDR3 is TGTGCCAGCAGGGCAAACACTGAAGCTTTCTTT. The full variable domain, rest sourced from reference TRBV11-2 and TRBJ1-1, is EAGVAQSPRYKIIEKRQSVAFWCNPISGHATLYWYQQILGQGPKLLIQFQNNGVVDDSQLPKDRFSAERLKGVDSTLKIQPAKLEDSAVYLCASRANTEAFFGQGTRLTVV.

In DNA, the CDR3 is TGTGCCAGTGCGGAACTCCGGGGGGCGCAGGTGGCCGGGGAGCTGTTTTTT. Its translation is CASAELRGAQVAGELFF. J is TRBJ2-2 and V is TRBV19, with a weak D call TRBD2 (7 bases). V was shortened by 8 bases and J by 6 bases, with 25 bases between the two germline ends. Germline V gives CDR1 LNHDA, CDR2 SQIVND (reference sequence). This CDR3 is built from 17 residues.

This chain links TRBV30 with TRBJ1-1; 7 nucleotides match TRBD1. The CDR3 sequence is 14 residues long. CDR1 is GTSNPN and CDR2 is SVGIG in the germline V gene (reference sequence). J gave up 0 bases and V 2 bases, and 3 bases lay outside the gene matches. CDR3 DNA: TGTGCCTGGAGTCAGGGGGGAATGAACACTGAAGCTTTCTTT. As protein: CAWSQGGMNTEAFF. The complete variable domain, with remaining parts taken from reference TRBV30 and TRBJ1-1, reads SQTIHQWPATLVQPVGSPLSLECTVEGTSNPNLYWYRQAAGRGLQLLFYSVGIGQISSEVPQNLSASRPQDRQFILSSKKLLLSDSGFYLCAWSQGGMNTEAFFGQGTRLTVV.

CDR3 residues: CASSPGPGQGHNSPLHF. CDR3 sequence (DNA): TGTGCCAGCAGCCCGGGCCCGGGACAGGGTCATAATTCACCCCTCCACTTT. J is TRBJ1-6 and V is TRBV7-6; 9 bases are a match to TRBD1. Germline CDR1 is SGHVS and CDR2 is FNYEAQ. V lost 5 bases, J lost 5 bases, and 10 bases stayed unmatched. The CDR3 totals 17 residues. The whole variable domain, filled in from reference TRBV7-6 and TRBJ1-6, reads GAGVSQSPRYKVTKRGQDVALRCDPISGHVSLYWYRQALGQGPEFLTYFNYEAQQDKSGLPNDRFSAERPEGSISTLTIQRTEQRDSAMYRCASSPGPGQGHNSPLHFGNGTRLTVT.